These 13 T cell receptor beta chains originate from one sample sequenced in a study of cytomegalovirus exposure and HLA in healthy donors (TCRdb year 2017). The library relied on the immunoSEQ multiplex PCR assay. The multiplex PCR relied on a mix of 60 forward primers for TCR Vbeta segments and 13 reverse primers for TCR Jbeta segments. TCRdb's version of the immuneACCESS table is confined to in-frame rearrangements and falls short of the full clone set. An unresolved V gene accounts for under half of the shortfall where checked; the remainder is of unknown origin. The sample records fewer than 200,000 clones, about 9% of which are singletons. The top ten hold less than 1.5% of the sample. Sequencing was carried out using PBMCs. These TCRs come from a young woman in good health and CMV-seropositive.

This chain joins TRBV9 and TRBJ2-7; possible D gene TRBD2, 8 bases. CDR3 size: 16 residues. With 1 base removed from V and 6 bases from J, the gap between germline ends came to 20 bases. Germline V gives CDR1 SGDLS, CDR2 YYNGEE. In nucleotides, the CDR3 is TGTGCCAGCAGCGTACTGTCGGGACTAGGGGGCGGCGAGCAGTACTTC. This gives the protein CASSVLSGLGGGEQYF. The whole variable domain, remainder taken from reference TRBV9 and TRBJ2-7, is DSGVTQTPKHLITATGQRVTLRCSPRSGDLSVYWYQQSLDQGLQFLIQYYNGEERAKGNILERFSAQQFPDLHSELNLSSLELGDSALYFCASSVLSGLGGGEQYFGPGTRLTVT.

In its sample, this clone was seen a few times. The chain links TRBV6-1 to TRBJ2-1, with TRBD2 matching over 8 bases. Germline CDR1 is MNHNS and CDR2 is SASEGT. CDR3 size: 14 residues. The trim removed 7 bases at V and 4 bases at J, leaving 6 bases unmatched. This CDR3 is CASKERLAYNEQFF. In DNA, the CDR3 is TGTGCCAGCAAGGAGAGACTAGCGTACAATGAGCAGTTCTTC.

The chain recombines TRBV6-5 with TRBJ2-7, with D maybe TRBD2 (5 bases). The V end lost 0 bases, the J end lost 6 bases, and 6 bases lay between the germline ends. The CDR3 is 12 residues long. Germline values: CDR1 MNHEY, CDR2 SVGAGI. In DNA, the CDR3 is TGTGCCAGCAGTTACTCAGGGAGCGAGCAGTACTTC. Its protein product is CASSYSGSEQYF.

The CDR3 sequence is CASSLGDPSVSGYEQYF. The CDR3 region has the DNA TGTGCCAGCAGTTTAGGAGACCCCTCTGTCTCCGGGTACGAGCAGTACTTC. The chain links TRBV27 to TRBJ2-7, with D unclear. V was shortened by 2 bases and J by 4 bases, with 21 bases between the two germline ends. The length of the CDR3 is 17 residues. Germline CDR1 and CDR2: MNHEY and SMNVEV (reference sequence).

This clone was counted between two and nine times. V and J are TRBV2 and TRBJ2-5; TRBD2 is a possible D gene (6 bases). Trimming pared 3 bases from V and 5 bases from J, leaving 10 bases between. The CDR3 sequence is 13 residues long. Germline-derived CDR1 and CDR2 are SNHLY and FYNNEI. CDR3: CASSELEGETQYF. Here the CDR3 DNA reads TGTGCCAGCAGTGAGTTGGAGGGGGAGACCCAGTACTTC.

This clone turned up a few times. This chain links TRBV11-2 with TRBJ1-2, with TRBD1 identical over 7 bases. This CDR3 has 14 amino acids. Germline trimming cut 4 bases from V and 3 bases from J; bases unmatched to any gene: 5. CDR1 and CDR2 (germline): SGHAT, FQNNGV. The CDR3 DNA reads TGTGCCAGCAGCTCCGGACAGGTCTACTATGGCTACACCTTC. Its protein is CASSSGQVYYGYTF.

This chain uses TRBV2 with TRBJ1-1; no clear D. Deletions cut 11 bases from V and 2 bases from J, with 15 bases between. Germline V gene data show CDR1 as SNHLY and CDR2 as FYNNEI. The CDR3 loop spans 13 amino acids. The CDR3 protein is CACSREGNTEAFF. The CDR3 DNA is TGTGCCTGCTCTAGAGAGGGAAACACTGAAGCTTTCTTT.

This clone was seen only a few times. This rearrangement joins TRBV7-2 to TRBJ2-1; D possibly corresponds to TRBD2 (6 bases). Trimming removed 7 bases at V and 9 bases at J, with 16 bases between. CDR1 is SGHTA, CDR2 FQGNSA, per germline. This CDR3 has 13 amino acids. Here the CDR3 reads CASTLRESFEQFF. DNA for the CDR3: TGTGCCAGCACCCTCCGGGAGAGTTTTGAGCAGTTCTTC.

The chain uses TRBV7-9 and TRBJ1-1, with 12 bases that match TRBD1. Per germline, CDR1 SEHNR and CDR2 FQNEAQ (reference sequence). With 8 bases clipped from V and 1 base from J, the junction kept 5 bases outside the gene matches. The CDR3 contains 15 residues. The CDR3 here is CASGGTGGGNTEAFF. DNA of the CDR3: TGTGCCAGCGGGGGGACAGGGGGCGGGAACACTGAAGCTTTCTTT.

This clone was found a few times. The chain couples TRBV5-1 to TRBJ2-7; 9 nucleotides match TRBD2. V was clipped by 0 bases and J by 7 bases; unmatched bases: 8. This CDR3 is built from 15 residues. Germline CDR1 reads SGHRS; CDR2 reads YFSETQ. Here the CDR3 DNA reads TGCGCCAGCAGCTTGGTACCTAGCGGGGCACAGGAGCAGTACTTC. Protein sequence: CASSLVPSGAQEQYF.

The rearrangement links TRBV14 to TRBJ2-7; D call uncertain. V lost 4 bases, J lost 1 base, and 8 bases lay in between. The CDR3 totals 13 residues. The germline V gene has CDR1 SGHDN and CDR2 FVKESK. CDR3 sequence (DNA): TGTGCCAGCAGCCCCTTCTCGTCCTACGAGCAGTACTTC. It yields the protein CASSPFSSYEQYF.

This clone was detected a few times. The chain employs TRBV5-1 and TRBJ2-7; the match to TRBD2 covers 7 bases. The CDR3 extends over 16 amino acids. V trimming: 4 bases; J trimming: 0 bases; junction bases outside the gene matches: 10. CDR1 is SGHRS, CDR2 YFSETQ, per germline. The CDR3 sequence is CASSPDGGGSSYEQYF. The CDR3 coding sequence is TGCGCCAGCAGCCCGGACGGGGGAGGGAGCTCCTACGAGCAGTACTTC.

This clone appeared a few times. This chain uses TRBV21-1 with TRBJ1-1; the table's D call TRBD1 went unverified against the DNA. TRBV21-1 is tagged as a pseudogene. This CDR3 has 20 residues. This CDR3 reads CATQTEGGTGTGVMDAEAFF. The CDR3 nucleotides are TGTGCCACCCAGACTGAAGGAGGTACCGGGACAGGGGTTATGGACGCTGAAGCTTTCTTT.